The 23 T cell receptor beta chains in this list originate from one sample, sequenced in a study of T cell changes during pregnancy in multiple sclerosis. Profiling relied on immunoSEQ multiplex PCR, and the TCRdb table lists in-frame clones only, not all of them. In the table there are about 72,000 clones, approximately 90% of which are singletons. This material consisted of peripheral blood, taken in the first trimester of pregnancy. The receptors derive from a female donor in good health, enrolled as a control in a pregnancy study.

The chain recombines TRBV27 with TRBJ1-6, with D perhaps matching TRBD1 (6 bases). There are 15 residues in the CDR3. In germline, CDR1 is MNHEY, CDR2 SMNVEV (reference sequence). Trimming cost V 5 bases and J 9 bases, with 17 bases left between them. The CDR3 reads CASSAAGGLGSPLHF. The CDR3 DNA reads as TGTGCCAGCAGTGCGGCCGGGGGGCTAGGTTCACCCCTCCACTTT.

DNA for the CDR3: TGTGCCAGCAGCTTCGTACTAGCGGGACCCTACGAGCAGTACTTC. The encoded protein is CASSFVLAGPYEQYF. This chain connects TRBV7-2 to TRBJ2-7; 10 positions agree with TRBD2. CDR1 and CDR2 (germline): SGHTA, FQGNSA. The ends lost 3 bases at V and 2 bases at J; junction bases unmatched: 4. This CDR3 spans 15 amino acids.

This sequence joins TRBV27 and TRBJ2-1, with 9 positions matching TRBD2. The CDR3 covers 15 residues. J was trimmed by 7 bases and V by 3 bases; bases with no gene match: 7. The germline V gene encodes CDR1 MNHEY and CDR2 SMNVEV (reference sequence). This chain's CDR3 is CASSFWAGGRNEQFF. CDR3 nucleotide sequence: TGTGCCAGCAGTTTTTGGGCGGGAGGGCGGAATGAGCAGTTCTTC.

The J gene is TRBJ2-1, the V gene TRBV7-9; 8 nucleotides agree with TRBD2. There are 15 residues in the CDR3. Trimming cost V 5 bases and J 6 bases; bases outside gene matches: 9. The germline gives CDR1 SEHNR, CDR2 FQNEAQ (reference sequence). CDR3 nucleotides: TGTGCCAGCAGCCACCCGGGAGGGCCCGGCAATGAGCAGTTCTTC. Residues: CASSHPGGPGNEQFF.

The J gene is TRBJ2-4, the V gene TRBV6-1; TRBD1 matches 8 bases. Trimming removed 4 bases from V and 1 base from J; junction bases left unmatched: 6. Germline lookup yields CDR1 MNHNS and CDR2 SASEGT. The CDR3 totals 16 residues. Here the CDR3 reads CASSGRDRLAKNIQYF. CDR3 in DNA: TGTGCCAGCAGTGGGCGGGACAGGCTGGCCAAAAACATTCAGTACTTC.

The chain couples TRBV10-3 to TRBJ2-7; a weak D match, TRBD2 (6 bases). Between the trimmed V and J ends, which lost 4 bases and 2 bases, there was a span of 15 bases. The CDR3 extends over 15 amino acids. Germline CDR1 ENHRY, CDR2 SYGVKD. CDR3 region: CAISGGLREAYEQYF. In DNA form, the CDR3 reads TGTGCCATCAGTGGAGGACTACGAGAGGCCTACGAGCAGTACTTC.

This clone was seen a few times. The rearrangement links TRBV28 to TRBJ1-1, with 8 bases matching TRBD1. V dropped 6 bases and J dropped 4; count of bases not matched to a gene: 1. From germline, CDR1 is MDHEN and CDR2 SYDVKM. The CDR3 is 12 residues long. CDR3 in amino acids: CASSTGGTEAFF. CDR3 nucleotides: TGTGCCAGCAGCACAGGGGGCACTGAAGCTTTCTTT. The whole variable domain, filled in from reference TRBV28 and TRBJ1-1, reads DVKVTQSSRYLVKRTGEKVFLECVQDMDHENMFWYRQDPGLGLRLIYFSYDVKMKEKGDIPEGYSVSREKKERFSLILESASTNQTSMYLCASSTGGTEAFFGQGTRLTVV.

This sequence joins TRBV11-2 and TRBJ1-1, with TRBD1 identical over 9 bases. Germline CDR1 and CDR2: SGHAT and FQNNGV. With V trimmed by 5 bases and J by 6 bases, 10 bases remained unmatched. The CDR3 is 15 residues long. The CDR3 DNA sequence: TGTGCCAGCAGCCCCCCCGGGACAGGGTCCCCTGAAGCTTTCTTT. Its protein is CASSPPGTGSPEAFF.

The CDR3 coding sequence is TGTGCCAGCTCAAGGGGGACTAGCGAGTCCACAGATACGCAGTATTTT. It yields the protein CASSRGTSESTDTQYF. The rearrangement joins TRBV9 to TRBJ2-3; TRBD2 matches 10 bases. The CDR3 contains 16 residues. J was trimmed by 2 bases and V by 7 bases; bases with no gene match: 10. Germline V gene lookup returns CDR1 SGDLS and CDR2 YYNGEE.

The genes are TRBV19 and TRBJ2-2, with 11 bases fitting TRBD2. The germline V gene has CDR1 LNHDA and CDR2 SQIVND (reference sequence). Trimming took 0 bases from V and 2 from J; bases not matched to a gene: 17. The CDR3 has 22 amino acids. The CDR3 coding sequence is TGTGCCAGTAGTATAGAGGACTGGTTTGCTGTTAGCGGGAGGGATAACACCGGGGAGCTGTTTTTT. Amino acids: CASSIEDWFAVSGRDNTGELFF.

The chain carries TRBV5-4 and TRBJ2-7; 7 bases are shared with TRBD1. Germline V lookup: CDR1 SGHNT, CDR2 YYREEE (reference sequence). This CDR3 is built from 15 residues. The J segment lost 0 bases and the V segment lost 5 bases, leaving 8 bases of the junction unmatched. Here the CDR3 DNA reads TGTGCCAGCAGTTTCCCTGGACAGGCCTCCTACGAGCAGTACTTC. Its protein is CASSFPGQASYEQYF.

CDR3 sequence: CASSQVGLDYEQYF. CDR3 DNA: TGTGCCAGCAGCCAAGTCGGACTAGATTACGAGCAGTACTTC. This sequence joins TRBV4-2 and TRBJ2-7; 7 bases agree with TRBD2. In germline, CDR1 is LGHNA, CDR2 YNFKEQ. Losses at the gene ends were 1 base for V and 4 bases for J; bases not matched to a gene: 4. The CDR3 spans 14 residues.

This chain connects TRBV16 to TRBJ1-5; 8 positions agree with TRBD1. Germline V lookup: CDR1 KGHSY, CDR2 FQNENV. The CDR3 extends over 15 amino acids. Unmatched junction bases numbered 3, after V lost 2 bases and J lost 3 bases. This CDR3 reads CASSQGTGDNQPQHF. DNA for the CDR3: TGTGCCAGCAGCCAAGGGACAGGTGACAATCAGCCCCAGCATTTT.

The chain recombines TRBV28 with TRBJ2-7, with a tentative D call TRBD1 (5 bases). The CDR3 consists of 15 residues. From germline, CDR1 is MDHEN and CDR2 SYDVKM. The V and J ends lost 2 bases and 4 bases respectively, with 15 bases between them. For the CDR3, the DNA is TGTGCCAGCAGTTTAGCGTCAGGGCTCCAATACGAGCAGTACTTC. Amino acid sequence: CASSLASGLQYEQYF.

This chain links TRBV29-1 with TRBJ2-4; 12 bases are a match to TRBD2. Germline trimming cut 5 bases from V and 7 bases from J; bases unmatched to any gene: 6. The CDR3 sequence is 14 residues long. From germline, CDR1 is SQVTM and CDR2 ANQGSEA. CDR3 DNA sequence: TGCAGCGTTCGGACTAGCGGGATCATGAACATTCAGTACTTC. Amino acids: CSVRTSGIMNIQYF.

This sequence joins TRBV27 and TRBJ2-1, with D perhaps matching TRBD1 (5 bases). Germline CDR1 MNHEY, CDR2 SMNVEV (reference sequence). The CDR3 covers 14 residues. Trimming took 5 bases from V and 2 from J, leaving 10 bases between them. The CDR3 DNA follows: TGTGCCAGCAGTCCGGACAAGACCTACAATGAGCAGTTCTTC. Its translation is CASSPDKTYNEQFF.

The rearrangement uses TRBV2 and TRBJ2-3; TRBD2 matches 13 bases. The CDR3 contains 15 residues. Germline loops: CDR1 SNHLY, CDR2 FYNNEI. J lost 5 bases, V lost 6 bases, and 5 bases had no gene match. The CDR3: CASRVGTSGVDTQYF. Written as DNA, the CDR3 is TGTGCCAGCAGGGTGGGGACTAGCGGGGTAGATACGCAGTATTTT.

This chain joins TRBV6-5 and TRBJ2-1; possible D gene TRBD1, 6 bases. The CDR3 sequence is 13 residues long. Germline assignment: CDR1 MNHEY and CDR2 SVGAGI. Trimming shortened V by 5 bases and J by 4 bases, and 9 bases separated the two germline ends. In DNA, the CDR3 is TGTGCCAGCAGTATTAGGGGGTACAATGAGCAGTTCTTC. Translated: CASSIRGYNEQFF.

The rearrangement joins TRBV4-1 to TRBJ2-7; 11 bases match TRBD1. The CDR3 contains 15 residues. V was clipped by 3 bases and J by 5 bases; unmatched bases: 6. The germline gives CDR1 MGHRA, CDR2 YSYEKL. The CDR3 DNA follows: TGCGCCAGCAGCCACGCTCCGGGACAGGGGGACGAGCAGTACTTC. Translated: CASSHAPGQGDEQYF.

The chain joins TRBV5-6 to TRBJ2-7, with D perhaps TRBD2 (7 bases). The germline CDR1 and CDR2 sequences are SGHDT and YYEEEE. Deletions cut 6 bases from V and 4 bases from J, with 17 bases between. The CDR3 runs 14 residues. The CDR3 sequence: CASKRGAPLYEQYF. For the CDR3, the DNA is TGTGCCAGCAAACGGGGGGCCCCTTTGTACGAGCAGTACTTC. Combining the CDR3 with reference TRBV5-6 and TRBJ2-7 gives the whole variable domain DAGVTQSPTHLIKTRGQQVTLRCSPKSGHDTVSWYQQALGQGPQFIFQYYEEEERQRGNFPDRFSGHQFPNYSSELNVNALLLGDSALYLCASKRGAPLYEQYFGPGTRLTVT.

V and J are TRBV7-8 and TRBJ1-1; D not resolved. Germline CDR1 SGHVS, CDR2 FQNEAQ. V was cut by 5 bases and J by 2 bases, with 12 bases left in between. This CDR3 is 14 amino acids long. CDR3 loop: CASSPTAGNTEAFF. CDR3 DNA sequence: TGTGCCAGCAGCCCAACCGCAGGTAACACTGAAGCTTTCTTT.

The CDR3 reads CASSVSVGAYEQYF. In DNA form, the CDR3 reads TGTGCCAGCAGTGTGTCTGTGGGAGCCTACGAGCAGTACTTC. This chain uses TRBV2 with TRBJ2-7, with D perhaps TRBD2 (5 bases). The ends were cut back, 4 bases at V and 2 bases at J, with 12 bases in the middle. Germline CDR1 reads SNHLY; CDR2 reads FYNNEI. CDR3 length equals 14 residues.

This clone was seen a few times. The chain uses TRBV5-1 and TRBJ2-1; 10 nucleotides match TRBD1. This CDR3 contains 16 residues. Germline V gene lookup returns CDR1 SGHRS and CDR2 YFSETQ. After removal of 6 bases from V and 4 bases from J, the junction contained 10 bases not matched to a gene. CDR3 DNA: TGCGCCAGCAAAGTGGGGGGGACAGGGGCGTACAATGAGCAGTTCTTC. Encoded protein: CASKVGGTGAYNEQFF.